This T cell receptor (beta chain) was recovered during a study of shared clonotypes between healthy human individuals. Naive CD45RA+ and memory CD45RA-negative subsets were split from CD4+ cells. Concerning this clone itself: No antigen is known for it.

Repertoires were generated with immunoSEQ multiplex PCR, while TCRdb's copy carries only in-frame clones and drops some. The table includes around 980,000 clones, approximately 80% detected once. Study-wide points: The genetic and exposure-history diversity represented was limited by few donors.

The TCR comes from a man aged 18 to 30 in good health. Some clones in this sample may be carry-over from other donors' samples. Sequenced sample: memory CD4+ T cells from PBMCs. As for subset: CD45RA-negative fraction.

The DNA for the CDR3 is TGCAGTGCCACAGAGTATGGCTACACCTTC. As protein: CSATEYGYTF. This rearrangement joins TRBV20-1 to TRBJ1-2; D gene uncertain. This CDR3 is built from 10 residues. The germline V gene encodes CDR1 DFQATT and CDR2 SNEGSKA (reference sequence). V lost 6 bases and J lost 5, with 7 bases in between.